The 18 T cell receptor beta chains below come from one sample, sequenced in a study of shared clonotypes between healthy human individuals. Naive CD8 cells, CD45RO-negative and positively selected for CCR7, excluded terminally differentiated effector memory CD45RA+ cells. TCRdb's table, derived via immunoSEQ multiplex PCR, lists solely in-frame clones and lacks some. The sample holds about 650,000 clones, over 95% seen once. Sequenced: naive CD8+ T cells sorted from blood. Receptor source: a woman aged 30 to 39 in good health.

CDR3 region: CASSQGQFSYEQYF. The CDR3 coding sequence is TGTGCCAGCAGTCAAGGACAGTTTTCCTACGAGCAGTACTTC. The chain couples TRBV6-5 to TRBJ2-7; maybe TRBD1 (6 bases). CDR3 length: 14 amino acids. Germline V gives CDR1 MNHEY, CDR2 SVGAGI. Trimming removed 5 bases at V and 1 base at J, with 12 bases between.

Comments on this clone: A read error is possible here, since a much larger clone lies one base away. Other DNA sequences within the sample encode an identical CDR3. V gene TRBV11-2 combines with J gene TRBJ2-7; D is ambiguous. CDR3 length: 11 residues. The V end was cut by 6 bases, the J end by 0 bases, with 3 bases between. Germline V gene data show CDR1 as SGHAT and CDR2 as FQNNGV. CDR3 residues: CASSPSYEQYF. DNA for the CDR3: TGTGCCAGCAGTCCCTCCTACGAGCAGTACTTC.

The chain combines TRBV27 with TRBJ2-7; maybe TRBD2 (5 bases). The germline CDR1 and CDR2 sequences are MNHEY and SMNVEV (reference sequence). The CDR3 sequence is 14 residues long. Trimming removed 5 bases from V and 1 base from J, with 12 bases in between. This chain's CDR3 is CASSHATGSYEQYF. The CDR3 DNA reads TGTGCCAGCAGTCACGCCACGGGGTCCTACGAGCAGTACTTC.

This rearrangement joins TRBV28 to TRBJ1-1; D not resolved. This CDR3 comprises 13 residues. Germline V gene sequence: CDR1 MDHEN, CDR2 SYDVKM. V was shortened by 4 bases and J by 6 bases, with 12 bases between the two germline ends. The DNA for the CDR3 is TGTGCCAGCAGTTCATTATGGACCGCTGAAGCTTTCTTT. This gives the protein CASSSLWTAEAFF. Using reference TRBV28 and TRBJ1-1 for the parts outside the CDR3, the full variable domain is DVKVTQSSRYLVKRTGEKVFLECVQDMDHENMFWYRQDPGLGLRLIYFSYDVKMKEKGDIPEGYSVSREKKERFSLILESASTNQTSMYLCASSSLWTAEAFFGQGTRLTVV.

This chain uses TRBV27 with TRBJ2-7, with 8 bases lining up with TRBD1. The junction had 5 bases not matched to a gene; V was cut back by 7 bases and J by 0 bases. The germline V gene encodes CDR1 MNHEY and CDR2 SMNVEV (reference sequence). CDR3 length: 14 residues. DNA for the CDR3: TGTGCCAGCACTTGGACAGGGAGCTCCTACGAGCAGTACTTC. Its protein product is CASTWTGSSYEQYF.

The gene calls are TRBV4-1 and TRBJ2-1; 11 bases are a match to TRBD1. The CDR3 totals 14 residues. The germline V gene encodes CDR1 MGHRA and CDR2 YSYEKL. V lost 5 bases and J lost 14; bases outside the gene matches: 11. The CDR3 here is CASSSPGQGGIEFF. The CDR3 coding sequence is TGCGCCAGCAGCTCGCCGGGACAGGGGGGCATTGAGTTCTTC.

The chain is built from TRBV28 and TRBJ2-7; D remains ambiguous. Trimming took 5 bases from V and 2 from J, leaving 7 bases between them. Germline V gives CDR1 MDHEN, CDR2 SYDVKM. This CDR3 region has 12 residues. CDR3 nucleotides: TGTGCCAGCAGTGCGGTTCCCTACGAGCAGTACTTC. Translation: CASSAVPYEQYF.

This clone was observed once. Other DNA sequences in this specimen translate into the identical CDR3. This chain connects TRBV9 to TRBJ1-4; D may be TRBD1 (5 bases). Trimming stripped 2 bases from V and 8 bases from J, with 7 bases between. This CDR3 is built from 12 residues. CDR1 and CDR2 (germline): SGDLS, YYNGEE. CDR3 protein: CASSVSGEKLFF. CDR3 coding DNA: TGTGCCAGCAGCGTCTCAGGGGAAAAACTGTTTTTT. The full variable domain, in which reference TRBV9 and TRBJ1-4 provide the parts outside the CDR3, is DSGVTQTPKHLITATGQRVTLRCSPRSGDLSVYWYQQSLDQGLQFLIQYYNGEERAKGNILERFSAQQFPDLHSELNLSSLELGDSALYFCASSVSGEKLFFGSGTQLSVL.

CDR3 coding DNA: TGTGCCAGCAGCACCGGACAGGGGATAATCAATGAGCAGTTCTTC. Protein product: CASSTGQGIINEQFF. The gene calls are TRBV11-2 and TRBJ2-1, with TRBD1 matching 9 bases. This CDR3 contains 15 residues. The ends lost 5 bases at V and 6 bases at J; junction bases unmatched: 8. Per germline, CDR1 SGHAT and CDR2 FQNNGV.

This chain connects TRBV21-1 to TRBJ2-2; TRBD1 reflects the table's D call only, with no check against the DNA. TRBV21-1 is recorded as a pseudogene. This CDR3 comprises 16 residues. The CDR3 loop reads CASRSPGTGFVGELFF. The CDR3 DNA is TGTGCCAGCAGGTCCCCCGGGACAGGGTTTGTCGGGGAGCTGTTTTTT.

V and J are TRBV27 and TRBJ2-1; D remains ambiguous. Trimming shortened V by 7 bases and J by 5 bases, and 9 bases separated the two germline ends. Per germline, CDR1 MNHEY and CDR2 SMNVEV (reference sequence). There are 12 residues in the CDR3. CDR3 nucleotide sequence: TGTGCCAGCATGGGCAGCCACAATGAGCAGTTCTTC. It specifies CASMGSHNEQFF.

This chain joins TRBV2 and TRBJ2-5; the D is unclear. The CDR3 is 12 residues long. The V and J ends lost 11 bases and 5 bases respectively, with 15 bases between them. Per the germline V gene, CDR1 is SNHLY and CDR2 is FYNNEI. The CDR3 DNA reads TGTGCCTTAGCTGAAGTTCCGGAGACCCAGTACTTC. Translating gives CALAEVPETQYF.

V and J are TRBV2 and TRBJ1-5; D call uncertain. The V end was cut by 6 bases, the J end by 7 bases, with 19 bases between. Germline lookup yields CDR1 SNHLY and CDR2 FYNNEI. CDR3 length: 15 residues. Here the CDR3 reads CASRDPRFTYQPQHF. The CDR3, as DNA: TGTGCCAGCAGGGACCCCAGATTTACTTACCAGCCCCAGCATTTT.

This chain links TRBV28 with TRBJ1-1, with 7 bases fitting TRBD1. CDR3 size: 15 residues. Trimming took 2 bases from V and 2 from J; bases not matched to a gene: 5. CDR1 is MDHEN and CDR2 is SYDVKM in the germline V gene. The CDR3 nucleotides read TGTGCCAGCAGTTTAGTGGGACAGCTCAACACTGAAGCTTTCTTT. This sequence encodes CASSLVGQLNTEAFF.

Notes on this clone: The identical CDR3 is also encoded by other nucleotide sequences in the sample. V and J are TRBV11-2 and TRBJ1-2, with D unclear. Per the germline V gene, CDR1 is SGHAT and CDR2 is FQNNGV. CDR3 length: 15 residues. The V end lost 1 base, the J end lost 0 bases, and 9 bases lay between the germline ends. Written as DNA, the CDR3 is TGTGCCAGCAGCTTAGGCAGGTTAGCTAACTATGGCTACACCTTC. Its protein is CASSLGRLANYGYTF.

About this clone: Distinct nucleotide sequences in the sample also encode this CDR3. The chain carries TRBV5-1 and TRBJ2-7, with 11 nucleotides matching TRBD2. Germline V gene sequence: CDR1 SGHRS, CDR2 YFSETQ. This CDR3 comprises 15 residues. J was trimmed by 0 bases and V by 4 bases; bases with no gene match: 3. CDR3 loop: CASSVGTSGSYEQYF. CDR3 in DNA: TGCGCCAGCAGCGTCGGGACTAGCGGCTCCTACGAGCAGTACTTC.

CDR3 DNA: TGTGCCAGCAGTTTGCCGTCGTCTCCCTACAATGAGCAGTTCTTC. It codes for CASSLPSSPYNEQFF. J is TRBJ2-1 and V is TRBV28; D is uncertain. The CDR3 runs to 15 residues. Trimming took off 3 bases at V and 2 bases at J, with 11 bases between the two ends. Germline V gene sequence: CDR1 MDHEN, CDR2 SYDVKM. The variable domain in full, with the rest retrieved from reference TRBV28 and TRBJ2-1, is DVKVTQSSRYLVKRTGEKVFLECVQDMDHENMFWYRQDPGLGLRLIYFSYDVKMKEKGDIPEGYSVSREKKERFSLILESASTNQTSMYLCASSLPSSPYNEQFFGPGTRLTVL.

The rearrangement joins TRBV11-2 to TRBJ2-1; the match to TRBD1 covers 8 bases. The CDR3 runs to 15 residues. The germline gives CDR1 SGHAT, CDR2 FQNNGV. V shed 5 bases, J shed 3 bases, and the junction held 6 bases outside the gene matches. The CDR3 is CASSHWTGIYNEQFF. CDR3 in DNA: TGTGCCAGCAGCCATTGGACAGGGATCTACAATGAGCAGTTCTTC.